The sequence of this T cell receptor (beta chain) was determined in a study of early T cells in non-severe SARS-CoV-2 infection. About the research overall: Bulk RNA isolated from unsorted whole blood underwent sequencing; chains were not paired.

The table lists this clonotype with many counts. Germline lookup yields CDR1 SGHAT and CDR2 FQNNGV. This CDR3 spans 15 amino acids. Trimming removed 0 bases from V and 0 bases from J, with 8 bases in between. TCRdb itself ran the 5' RACE reads through MiXCR, one entry per CDR3 protein. This sample carries under 35,000 distinct CDR3 sequences, about 4.2% of them seen once, and the ten largest clones take about 12%. The clonotype comes from an adult who was a healthcare worker with PCR-confirmed SARS-CoV-2 infection or an uninfected control (not recorded which). The material sequenced was whole blood. The chain uses TRBV11-2 and TRBJ1-1; no reliable D call. CDR3 loop: CASSLEFAVNTEAFF. The CDR3 nucleotides read TGTGCCAGCAGCTTAGAGTTTGCAGTGAACACTGAAGCTTTCTTT.